One T cell receptor (beta chain) is described in this entry. The antigen is unknown. Germline V gives CDR1 SEHNR, CDR2 FQNEAQ (reference sequence). This CDR3 has 16 residues. The V end was cut by 5 bases, the J end by 1 base, with 17 bases between. The naive CD8 subset, CD45RO-negative cells positively selected for CCR7, excluded terminally differentiated effector memory CD45RA+ cells. Donors were healthy HIV-negative adults without recently reported acute infections or vaccinations. This sample is part of a study of shared clonotypes between healthy human individuals. Study conclusions and caveats: Clonotypes shared by all four donors outscored non-shared clonotypes in generation probability. It was observed that 5% to 6% of naive CD4 clonotypes were shared across a handful of donors.

Using immunoSEQ multiplex PCR, the repertoire was profiled, and TCRdb retains in-frame clones only, with some absent. There are millions of clones in the sample; 90% to 95% occur only once, and under 2% lies in the top ten. Sequenced sample: naive CD8+ T cells from PBMCs. This sequence was found in a man between 18 and 35 years old in good health. Some clones in this sample may be carry-over from other donors' samples. The V and J genes are TRBV7-9 and TRBJ1-1, with D possibly matching TRBD1 (6 bases). The DNA of the CDR3 is TGTGCCAGCAGCCCCCCCTTTTGGGACACGAACACTGAAGCTTTCTTT. This sequence encodes CASSPPFWDTNTEAFF. Full variable domain (rest looked up from reference TRBV7-9 and TRBJ1-1): DTGVSQNPRHKITKRGQNVTFRCDPISEHNRLYWYRQTLGQGPEFLTYFQNEAQLEKSRLLSDRFSAERPKGSFSTLEIQRTEQGDSAMYLCASSPPFWDTNTEAFFGQGTRLTVV.